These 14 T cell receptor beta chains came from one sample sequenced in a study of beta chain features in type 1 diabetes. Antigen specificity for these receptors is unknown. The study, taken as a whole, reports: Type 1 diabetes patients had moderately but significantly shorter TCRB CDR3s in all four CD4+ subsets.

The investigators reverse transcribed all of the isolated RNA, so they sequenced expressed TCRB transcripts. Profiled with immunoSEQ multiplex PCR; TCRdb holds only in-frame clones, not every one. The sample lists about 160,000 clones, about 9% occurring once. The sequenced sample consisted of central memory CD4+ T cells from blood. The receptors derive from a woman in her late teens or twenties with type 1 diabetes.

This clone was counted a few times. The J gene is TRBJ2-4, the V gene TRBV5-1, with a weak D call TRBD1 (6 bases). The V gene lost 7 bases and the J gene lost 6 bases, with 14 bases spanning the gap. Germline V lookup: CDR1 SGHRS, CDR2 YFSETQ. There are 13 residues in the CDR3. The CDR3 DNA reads TGCGCCAGCTCCTCGACAGGACCAAACATTCAGTACTTC. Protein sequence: CASSSTGPNIQYF.

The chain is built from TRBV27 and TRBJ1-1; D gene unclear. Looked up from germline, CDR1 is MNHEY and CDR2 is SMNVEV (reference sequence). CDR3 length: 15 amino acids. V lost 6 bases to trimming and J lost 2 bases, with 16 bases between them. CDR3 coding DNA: TGTGCCAGCAGCAATCCTCGGACGGGAAACACTGAAGCTTTCTTT. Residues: CASSNPRTGNTEAFF.

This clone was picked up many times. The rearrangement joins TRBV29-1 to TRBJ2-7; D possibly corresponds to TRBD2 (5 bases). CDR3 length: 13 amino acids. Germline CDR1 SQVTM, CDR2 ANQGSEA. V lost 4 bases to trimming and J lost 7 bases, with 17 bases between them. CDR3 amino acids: CSVALAGSEEQYF. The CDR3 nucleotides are TGCAGCGTTGCCCTAGCAGGTAGCGAGGAGCAGTACTTC.

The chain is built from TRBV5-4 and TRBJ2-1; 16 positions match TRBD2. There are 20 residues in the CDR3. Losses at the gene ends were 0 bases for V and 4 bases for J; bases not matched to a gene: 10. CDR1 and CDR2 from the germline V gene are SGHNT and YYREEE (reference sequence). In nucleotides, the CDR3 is TGTGCCAGCAGCTTGGGGGCCGGGACTAGCGGGGGGGCCCGGTACAATGAGCAGTTCTTC. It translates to CASSLGAGTSGGARYNEQFF.

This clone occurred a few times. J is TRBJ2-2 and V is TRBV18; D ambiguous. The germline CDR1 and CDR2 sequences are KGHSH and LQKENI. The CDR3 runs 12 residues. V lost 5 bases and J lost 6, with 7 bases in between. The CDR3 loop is CASSLTPGELFF. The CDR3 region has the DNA TGTGCCAGCTCATTGACTCCCGGGGAGCTGTTTTTT.

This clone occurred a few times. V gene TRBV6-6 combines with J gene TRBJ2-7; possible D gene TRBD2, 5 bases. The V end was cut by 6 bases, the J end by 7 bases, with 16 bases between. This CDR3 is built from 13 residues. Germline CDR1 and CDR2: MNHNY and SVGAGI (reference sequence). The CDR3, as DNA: TGTGCCAGCAGGTCTCCAGACTACTGGGAGCAGTACTTC. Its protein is CASRSPDYWEQYF.

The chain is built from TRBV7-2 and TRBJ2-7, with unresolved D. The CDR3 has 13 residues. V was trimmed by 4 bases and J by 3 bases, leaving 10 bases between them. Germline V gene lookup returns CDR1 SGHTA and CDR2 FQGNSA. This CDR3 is CASSSRVLYEQYF. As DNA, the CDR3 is TGTGCCAGCAGCTCCCGGGTCCTCTACGAGCAGTACTTC.

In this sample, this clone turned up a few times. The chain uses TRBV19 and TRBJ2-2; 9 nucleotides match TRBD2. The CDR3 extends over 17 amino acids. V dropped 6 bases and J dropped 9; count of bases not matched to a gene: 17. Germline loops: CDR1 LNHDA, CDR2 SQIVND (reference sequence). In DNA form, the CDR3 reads TGTGCCAGTAGCGAAATAGCGGGGGCAGCCGGTCCTTGGGAGCTGTTTTTT. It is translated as CASSEIAGAAGPWELFF. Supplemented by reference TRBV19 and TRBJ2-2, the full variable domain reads DGGITQSPKYLFRKEGQNVTLSCEQNLNHDAMYWYRQDPGQGLRLIYYSQIVNDFQKGDIAEGYSVSREKKESFPLTVTSAQKNPTAFYLCASSEIAGAAGPWELFFGEGSRLTVL.

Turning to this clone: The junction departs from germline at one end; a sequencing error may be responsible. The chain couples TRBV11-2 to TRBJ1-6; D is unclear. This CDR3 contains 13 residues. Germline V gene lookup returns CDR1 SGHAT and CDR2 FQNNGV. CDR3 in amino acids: CASSSSSVSSLHF. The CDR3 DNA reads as TGTGCCAGCAGCTCTTCCAGCGTTTCATCCCTCCACTTT. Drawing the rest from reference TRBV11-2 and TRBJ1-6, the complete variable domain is EAGVAQSPRYKIIEKRQSVAFWCNPISGHATLYWYQQILGQGPKLLIQFQNNGVVDDSQLPKDRFSAERLKGVDSTLKIQPAKLEDSAVYLCASSSSSVSSLHFGNGTRLTVT.

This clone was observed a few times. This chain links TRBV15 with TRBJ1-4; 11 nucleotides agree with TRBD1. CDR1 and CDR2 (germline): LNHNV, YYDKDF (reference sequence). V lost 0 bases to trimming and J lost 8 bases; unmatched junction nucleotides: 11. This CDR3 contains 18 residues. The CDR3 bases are TGTGCCACCAGCAGAGATCACCCATTCGGGACAGGGGGAGAAAAACTGTTTTTT. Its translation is CATSRDHPFGTGGEKLFF.

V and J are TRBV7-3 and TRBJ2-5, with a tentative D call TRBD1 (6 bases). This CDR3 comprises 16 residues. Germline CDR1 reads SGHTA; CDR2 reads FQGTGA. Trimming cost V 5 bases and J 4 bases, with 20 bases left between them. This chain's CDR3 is CASSPRGQGSRETQYF. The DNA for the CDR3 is TGTGCCAGCAGCCCCAGGGGTCAGGGGTCTAGAGAGACCCAGTACTTC.

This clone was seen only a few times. For the CDR3, the DNA is TGTGCCAGCAGCCCCTCACAGTACGAGCAGTACTTC. Translated: CASSPSQYEQYF. The rearrangement uses TRBV7-8 and TRBJ2-7, with D uncertain. The V and J ends lost 5 bases and 4 bases respectively, with 9 bases between them. The CDR3 is made up of 12 amino acids. CDR1 SGHVS and CDR2 FQNEAQ come from the germline V gene.

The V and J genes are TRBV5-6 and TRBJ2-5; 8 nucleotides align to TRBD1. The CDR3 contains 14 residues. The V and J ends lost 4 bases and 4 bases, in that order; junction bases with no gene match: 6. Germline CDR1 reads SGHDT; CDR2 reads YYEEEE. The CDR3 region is CASSAQGVRETQYF. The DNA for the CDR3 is TGTGCCAGCAGCGCACAGGGGGTCAGAGAGACCCAGTACTTC.

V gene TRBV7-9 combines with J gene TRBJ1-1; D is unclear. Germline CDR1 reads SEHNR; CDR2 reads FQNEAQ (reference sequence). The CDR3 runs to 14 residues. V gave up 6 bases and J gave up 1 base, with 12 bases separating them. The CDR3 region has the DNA TGTGCCAGCAGAGAATCCGGGAGGAACACTGAAGCTTTCTTT. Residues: CASRESGRNTEAFF.